A single sample gave rise to the 2 T cell receptor beta chains below, sequenced in a study of beta chain features in type 1 diabetes. As every portion of the isolated RNA was reverse transcribed, the sequencing read expressed TCRB transcripts. TCRdb's copy holds only in-frame clones and misses some; the assay was immunoSEQ multiplex PCR. The sample has 850,000 to 900,000 clones; roughly 17% are singletons. The sequencing sample was made of naive CD4+ T cells from blood. Every receptor here comes from a woman under 30 in good health.

This clone appeared a few times. V gene TRBV6-5 combines with J gene TRBJ2-7; possibly TRBD1 or TRBD2 for D (5 bases each). This CDR3 region has 15 residues. The germline V gene encodes CDR1 MNHEY and CDR2 SVGAGI. Trimming cost V 0 bases and J 2 bases, with 11 bases left between them. CDR3 nucleotides: TGTGCCAGCAGTTACTCGCAGGGACGGACCTACGAGCAGTACTTC. Amino acid sequence: CASSYSQGRTYEQYF.

This chain connects TRBV6-1 to TRBJ2-3; 11 positions match TRBD2. J gave up 1 base and V 8 bases, and 2 bases lay outside the gene matches. This CDR3 is 14 amino acids long. Germline V lookup: CDR1 MNHNS, CDR2 SASEGT. The CDR3 loop is CASFSGRGTDTQYF. Here the CDR3 DNA reads TGTGCCAGCTTTAGCGGGAGGGGCACAGATACGCAGTATTTT.